These 20 T cell receptor beta chains were all obtained from the same sample, sequenced in a study of memory CD4+ T cells and cytomegalovirus serostatus. Single viable CD3+CD4+CD8-CD45RO+ cells were sorted as the memory CD4+ T cells. Data came from immunoSEQ multiplex PCR; TCRdb stores just in-frame clones and leaves some out. The sample includes some 27,000 clones, about 79% of them seen just once. The sequenced material came from memory CD4+ T cells from blood. These receptors all stem from an adult in good health and CMV-seronegative.

Sample share makes this clone medium-sized. The V call is TRBV7-6, the J call TRBJ2-7, with 9 bases aligning to TRBD1. Germline V gives CDR1 SGHVS, CDR2 FNYEAQ. The V segment lost 7 bases and the J segment 5 bases; nucleotides outside the gene matches: 9. The CDR3 is 14 residues long. CDR3 DNA sequence: TGTGCCAGCAATTGGGGACAGGGTGTTGACGAGCAGTACTTC. This translates into CASNWGQGVDEQYF.

The chain is built from TRBV10-3 and TRBJ2-1, with D perhaps TRBD2 (5 bases). V lost 3 bases and J lost 8, with 17 bases in between. Germline values: CDR1 ENHRY, CDR2 SYGVKD. The CDR3 sequence is 15 residues long. CDR3 in amino acids: CAISEPGIAGDEQFF. Written as DNA, the CDR3 is TGTGCCATCAGTGAACCCGGGATTGCGGGCGATGAGCAGTTCTTC.

This chain uses TRBV18 with TRBJ2-7; perhaps TRBD1 as D (7 bases). Trimming removed 3 bases from V and 2 bases from J, with 17 bases in between. This CDR3 comprises 16 residues. CDR1 KGHSH and CDR2 LQKENI come from the germline V gene. CDR3: CASSPEGATAAYEQYF. CDR3 coding DNA: TGTGCCAGCTCACCGGAGGGGGCGACAGCCGCCTACGAGCAGTACTTC.

The rearrangement uses TRBV7-2 and TRBJ1-2; D perhaps matches TRBD1 (6 bases). Germline V gene lookup returns CDR1 SGHTA and CDR2 FQGNSA. V lost 5 bases and J 8 bases, leaving 24 bases between the germline ends. CDR3 length: 16 amino acids. CDR3 loop: CASSPDRLSMAGGYTF. DNA for the CDR3: TGTGCCAGCAGCCCCGACAGGTTGTCTATGGCGGGAGGCTACACCTTC.

The chain has TRBV19 and TRBJ1-2; D is possibly TRBD1 (6 bases). Deletions cut 1 base from V and 5 bases from J, with 17 bases between. There are 16 residues in the CDR3. Germline-derived CDR1 and CDR2 are LNHDA and SQIVND (reference sequence). The CDR3 coding sequence is TGTGCCAGTAGTATAGGCCAGGGGCAGGGATCATATGGCTACACCTTC. Amino acid sequence: CASSIGQGQGSYGYTF.

This chain uses TRBV4-3 with TRBJ1-4; 8 bases map to TRBD1. Looked up from germline, CDR1 is LGHNA and CDR2 is YSLEER. The V gene end was trimmed by 1 base and the J gene end by 8 bases; junction bases not matched to a gene: 9. This CDR3 has 16 amino acids. The CDR3 DNA sequence: TGCGCCAGCAGCCAAGGTCAGGGGGCGTTTGGCGAAAAACTGTTTTTT. Its protein is CASSQGQGAFGEKLFF.

V and J are TRBV5-1 and TRBJ1-1; the match to TRBD1 covers 8 bases. The junction had 13 bases not matched to a gene; V was cut back by 0 bases and J by 6 bases. This CDR3 comprises 17 residues. The V gene's germline CDR1 is SGHRS and CDR2 YFSETQ. This CDR3 is CASSLGITRTGRAEAFF. The DNA for the CDR3 is TGCGCCAGCAGCTTGGGTATTACAAGGACAGGGAGAGCTGAAGCTTTCTTT.

This chain connects TRBV28 to TRBJ1-2; the D gene is possibly TRBD1 (5 bases). This CDR3 comprises 12 residues. V lost 7 bases to trimming and J lost 4 bases, with 10 bases between them. The germline V gene has CDR1 MDHEN and CDR2 SYDVKM. CDR3 nucleotide sequence: TGTGCCAGCACCCTCGGGGGCTATGGCTACACCTTC. Protein: CASTLGGYGYTF.

The V call is TRBV1, the J call TRBJ1-4. TRBV1 is designated a pseudogene. The CDR3 sequence is 15 residues long. The chain's CDR3 is CTSSQGFGVKEKLFF. CDR3 sequence (DNA): TGCACCAGCAGCCAAGGCTTCGGGGTAAAGGAAAAACTGTTTTTT.

This chain links TRBV6-5 with TRBJ2-7; TRBD1 aligns across 8 bases. CDR1 is MNHEY, CDR2 SVGAGI, per germline. J was trimmed by 7 bases and V by 6 bases; bases with no gene match: 8. This CDR3 is 13 amino acids long. The CDR3 loop is CASSRQGTGEQYF. CDR3 sequence (DNA): TGTGCCAGCAGCCGACAGGGGACGGGTGAGCAGTACTTC.

The chain links TRBV18 to TRBJ2-7, with D possibly matching TRBD2 (5 bases). Looked up from germline, CDR1 is KGHSH and CDR2 is LQKENI. Between the trimmed V and J ends, which lost 3 bases and 0 bases, there was a span of 12 bases. This CDR3 is built from 15 residues. The CDR3 is CASSPPGRSSYEQYF. In nucleotides, the CDR3 is TGTGCCAGCTCACCCCCGGGAAGGAGCTCCTACGAGCAGTACTTC.

The chain is built from TRBV6-6 and TRBJ2-6; D might be TRBD1 (5 bases). The CDR3 has 14 residues. Deletions cut 7 bases from V and 0 bases from J, with 7 bases between. Germline values: CDR1 MNHNY, CDR2 SVGAGI (reference sequence). CDR3 region: CASTQGSGANVLTF. DNA for the CDR3: TGTGCCAGCACCCAGGGCTCTGGGGCCAACGTCCTGACTTTC.

This chain uses TRBV5-6 with TRBJ1-3; the D gene is possibly TRBD1 (6 bases). The CDR3 runs to 19 residues. Germline V gene lookup returns CDR1 SGHDT and CDR2 YYEEEE. Between the trimmed V and J ends, which lost 4 bases and 3 bases, there was a span of 26 bases. CDR3 bases: TGTGCCAGCAGCCGAAAAAGACAGGAGCTACACGATTTTGGAAACACCATATATTTT. The encoded protein is CASSRKRQELHDFGNTIYF.

This clone was recorded only once. This chain joins TRBV7-2 and TRBJ1-1; TRBD1 aligns across 7 bases. CDR1 and CDR2 (germline): SGHTA, FQGNSA. The V and J ends lost 0 bases and 1 base, in that order; junction bases with no gene match: 2. The CDR3 is 15 residues long. The CDR3 spells CASSLARGANTEAFF. The CDR3 region has the DNA TGTGCCAGCAGCTTAGCCAGGGGGGCGAACACTGAAGCTTTCTTT. The entire variable domain, with the rest obtained from reference TRBV7-2 and TRBJ1-1, is as follows: GAGVSQSPSNKVTEKGKDVELRCDPISGHTALYWYRQSLGQGLEFLIYFQGNSAPDKSGLPSDRFSAERTGGSVSTLTIQRTQQEDSAVYLCASSLARGANTEAFFGQGTRLTVV.

The chain employs TRBV5-5 and TRBJ1-5; a possible D gene is TRBD1 (5 bases). V was trimmed by 0 bases and J by 5 bases, leaving 12 bases between them. This CDR3 is built from 15 residues. Germline-derived CDR1 and CDR2 are SGHKS and YYEKEE (reference sequence). The CDR3 region is CASSLVGRVDQPQHF. The DNA of the CDR3 is TGTGCCAGCAGCTTGGTAGGCAGGGTGGATCAGCCCCAGCATTTT.

The chain couples TRBV11-2 to TRBJ2-7, with 9 bases that match TRBD2. This CDR3 region has 14 residues. Germline CDR1 SGHAT, CDR2 FQNNGV. The trim removed 4 bases at V and 4 bases at J, leaving 5 bases unmatched. CDR3 loop: CASSYRGRGYEQYF. The CDR3 DNA reads as TGTGCCAGCAGCTATCGCGGGAGGGGATACGAGCAGTACTTC.

V and J are TRBV6-1 and TRBJ1-2; tentative D call: TRBD1 (5 bases). Trimming took off 2 bases at V and 5 bases at J, with 12 bases between the two ends. The CDR3 is 14 amino acids. Germline CDR1 is MNHNS and CDR2 is SASEGT. The CDR3 protein is CASSEFQGGYGYTF. For the CDR3, the DNA is TGTGCCAGCAGTGAATTTCAGGGAGGGTATGGCTACACCTTC.

The V call is TRBV6-5, the J call TRBJ1-2; D is possibly TRBD1 (5 bases). CDR1 and CDR2 from the germline V gene are MNHEY and SVGAGI. V was trimmed by 0 bases and J by 4 bases, leaving 12 bases between them. The CDR3 extends over 15 amino acids. DNA for the CDR3: TGTGCCAGCAGTTACTCCGGGGCAGGGATCTATGGCTACACCTTC. Translation: CASSYSGAGIYGYTF.

The genes are TRBV27 and TRBJ2-7, with 7 positions matching TRBD1. The ends lost 5 bases at V and 0 bases at J; junction bases unmatched: 13. The germline CDR1 and CDR2 sequences are MNHEY and SMNVEV (reference sequence). The CDR3 is 17 residues long. As DNA, the CDR3 is TGTGCCAGCAGTCCGCAATATCCAGGGGGAAGCTCCTACGAGCAGTACTTC. It translates to CASSPQYPGGSSYEQYF.

The rearrangement uses TRBV6-6 and TRBJ2-3; unclear D gene. CDR1 is MNHNY, CDR2 SVGAGI, per germline (reference sequence). The CDR3 runs to 13 residues. Trimming removed 7 bases at V and 5 bases at J, with 13 bases between. The DNA for the CDR3 is TGTGCCAGCACCACTACCAGTGGAGATACGCAGTATTTT. Its protein product is CASTTTSGDTQYF.